A selection of T cell receptor beta chains follows, all from one sample in a study of PD-1 blockade in classical Hodgkin lymphoma. TCRdb's copy holds only in-frame clones and misses some; the assay was immunoSEQ multiplex PCR. The sample yields about 20,000 clones, roughly 73% seen once. The sequencing used peripheral blood mononuclear cells (PBMCs), collected before the second cycle of nivolumab. These receptors all come from a human donor with classical Hodgkin lymphoma. CDR3s include the opening cysteine and the closing phenylalanine or tryptophan. Each record gives: V gene, J gene, D gene, clone size, CDR3 DNA, CDR3 protein. The D gene is left open where the match is weak. Clone size appears in some rows only: once, few, many, or a class for an expanded clone.

TRBV2	TRBJ1-1	TRBD1	once	TGTGCCAGCAGATGGGACAGGGAGGGGACTGAAGCTTTCTTT	CASRWDREGTEAFF
TRBV18	TRBJ1-2	TRBD1	-	TGTGCCAGCTCACGAGAGGACAGGGGCTTTGGCTACACCTTC	CASSREDRGFGYTF
TRBV25-1	TRBJ1-2	-	-	TGTGCCAGCAACTCACTTCATGGCCGTGGCTACACCTTC	CASNSLHGRGYTF
TRBV29-1	TRBJ2-7	-	-	TGCAGCGTTGAAGAAGTGGTGGGCGAGCAGTACTTC	CSVEEVVGEQYF
TRBV7-8	TRBJ2-1	-	-	TGTGCCAGCAGCTTAGCTGCCGTTTGGACAGTTGACAATGAGCAGTTCTTC	CASSLAAVWTVDNEQFF
TRBV11-2	TRBJ2-1	-	few	TGTGCCAGCAGCCCCTCGGCAGGGACCTACAATGAGCAGTTCTTC	CASSPSAGTYNEQFF
TRBV6-4	TRBJ2-2	TRBD1	-	TGTGCCAGCAGTGAGACAGGGGAAGCCGGGGAGCTGTTTTTT	CASSETGEAGELFF
TRBV6-1	TRBJ2-7	-	-	TGTGCCAGCAGTGAAATCGGGGTCTCCTACGAGCAGTACTTC	CASSEIGVSYEQYF
TRBV7-8	TRBJ2-7	-	-	TGTGCCAGCAGCTTAGGGTGGTCTGACGAGCAGTACTTC	CASSLGWSDEQYF
TRBV27	TRBJ2-3	-	-	TGTGCCATCAAGAGGGGACTCTCCACAGATACGCAGTATTTT	CAIKRGLSTDTQYF
TRBV5-1	TRBJ2-1	-	-	TGCGCCAGCAGCCCATCTGTGGGCTCCTACAATGAGCAGTTCTTC	CASSPSVGSYNEQFF
TRBV7-8	TRBJ2-1	-	few	TGTGCCAGCAGCTTAGGGCTAGCCAATGAGCAGTTCTTC	CASSLGLANEQFF
TRBV19	TRBJ1-1	-	few	TGTGCCAGTAGTATGGCGCCAGGGAGGATGAACACTGAAGCTTTCTTT	CASSMAPGRMNTEAFF
TRBV6-4	TRBJ2-1	TRBD2	once	TGTGCCAGCAGTAAGACTAGCAGCGCCTATCTGTACAATGAGCAGTTCTTC	CASSKTSSAYLYNEQFF
TRBV6-6	TRBJ2-6	-	-	TGTGCCAGCAGCCCCGCGGAGTCTGGGGCCAACGTCCTGACTTTC	CASSPAESGANVLTF
TRBV27	TRBJ2-7	-	-	TGTGCCAGCAGTTTAAGTCGGGCAGAATCCTACGAGCAGTACTTC	CASSLSRAESYEQYF
TRBV27	TRBJ2-1	TRBD1	-	TGTGCCAGCAGTGCGAACAGGGGGCAGAACCACAATGAGCAGTTCTTC	CASSANRGQNHNEQFF
TRBV6-1	TRBJ2-3	TRBD2	few	TGTGCCAGCAGTGTGAAGATACCGGGACTAGCGGGACCAAGGACGGATACGCAGTATTTT	CASSVKIPGLAGPRTDTQYF